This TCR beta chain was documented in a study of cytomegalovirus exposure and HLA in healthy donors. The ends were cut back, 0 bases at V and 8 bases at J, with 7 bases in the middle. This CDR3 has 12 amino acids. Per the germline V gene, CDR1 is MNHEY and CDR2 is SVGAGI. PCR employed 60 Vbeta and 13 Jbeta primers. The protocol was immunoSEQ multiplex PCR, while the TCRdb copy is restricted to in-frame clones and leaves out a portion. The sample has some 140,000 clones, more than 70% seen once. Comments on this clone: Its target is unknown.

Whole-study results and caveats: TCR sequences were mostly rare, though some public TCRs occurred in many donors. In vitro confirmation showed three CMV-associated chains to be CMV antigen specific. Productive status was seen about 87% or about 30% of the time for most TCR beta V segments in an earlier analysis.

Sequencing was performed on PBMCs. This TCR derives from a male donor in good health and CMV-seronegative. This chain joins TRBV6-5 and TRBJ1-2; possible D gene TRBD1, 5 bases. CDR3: CASSYSWGGYTF. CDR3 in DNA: TGTGCCAGCAGTTACTCTTGGGGCGGCTACACCTTC.